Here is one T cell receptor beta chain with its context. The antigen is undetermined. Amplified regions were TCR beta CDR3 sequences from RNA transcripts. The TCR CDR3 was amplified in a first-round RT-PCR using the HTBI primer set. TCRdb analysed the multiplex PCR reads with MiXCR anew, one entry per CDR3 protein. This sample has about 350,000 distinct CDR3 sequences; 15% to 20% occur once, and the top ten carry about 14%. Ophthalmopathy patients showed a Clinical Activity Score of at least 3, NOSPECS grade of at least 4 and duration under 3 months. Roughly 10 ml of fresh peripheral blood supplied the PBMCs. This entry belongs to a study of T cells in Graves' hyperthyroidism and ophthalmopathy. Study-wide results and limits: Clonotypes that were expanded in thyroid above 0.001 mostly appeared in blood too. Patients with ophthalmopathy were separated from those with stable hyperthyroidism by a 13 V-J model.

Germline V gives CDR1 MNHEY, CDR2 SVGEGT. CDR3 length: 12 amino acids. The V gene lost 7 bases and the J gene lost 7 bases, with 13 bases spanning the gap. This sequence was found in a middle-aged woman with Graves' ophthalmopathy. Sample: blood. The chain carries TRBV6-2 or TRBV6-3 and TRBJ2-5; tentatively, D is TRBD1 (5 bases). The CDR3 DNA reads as TGTGCCAGCAAAGGGGCCACAGGGACCCAGTACTTC. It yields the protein CASKGATGTQYF.